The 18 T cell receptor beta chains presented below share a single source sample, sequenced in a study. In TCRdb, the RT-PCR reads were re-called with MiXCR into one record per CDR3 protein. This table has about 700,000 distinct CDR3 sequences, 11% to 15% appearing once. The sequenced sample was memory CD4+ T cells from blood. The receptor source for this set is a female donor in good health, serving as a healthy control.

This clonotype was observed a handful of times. CDR3 region: CATRQGQNTEAFF. CDR3 bases: TGTGCCACACGACAGGGACAGAACACTGAAGCTTTCTTT. V and J are TRBV10-3 and TRBJ1-1; TRBD1 agrees at 7 bases. After removal of 10 bases from V and 1 base from J, the junction contained 6 bases not matched to a gene. Germline assignment: CDR1 ENHRY and CDR2 SYGVKD. This CDR3 is built from 13 residues.

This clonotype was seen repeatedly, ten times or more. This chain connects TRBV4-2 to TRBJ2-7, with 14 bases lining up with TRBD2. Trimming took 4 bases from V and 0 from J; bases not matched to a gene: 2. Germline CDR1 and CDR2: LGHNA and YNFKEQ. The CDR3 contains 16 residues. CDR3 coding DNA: TGTGCCAGCAGCCGAGGGACTAGCGGGAGCTCCTACGAGCAGTACTTC. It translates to CASSRGTSGSSYEQYF.

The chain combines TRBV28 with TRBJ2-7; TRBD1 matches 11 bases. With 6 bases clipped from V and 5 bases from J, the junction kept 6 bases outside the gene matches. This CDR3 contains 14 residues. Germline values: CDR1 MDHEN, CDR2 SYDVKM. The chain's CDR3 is CASSTGQGVNEQYF. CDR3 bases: TGTGCCAGCAGCACGGGACAGGGGGTCAACGAGCAGTACTTC.

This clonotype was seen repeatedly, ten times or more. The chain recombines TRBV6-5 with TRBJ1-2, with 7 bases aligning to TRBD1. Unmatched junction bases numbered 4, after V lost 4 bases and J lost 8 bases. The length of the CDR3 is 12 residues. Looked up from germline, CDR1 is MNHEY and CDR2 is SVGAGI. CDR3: CASSWDSRGYTF. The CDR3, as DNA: TGTGCCAGCAGTTGGGACAGTCGGGGCTACACCTTC.

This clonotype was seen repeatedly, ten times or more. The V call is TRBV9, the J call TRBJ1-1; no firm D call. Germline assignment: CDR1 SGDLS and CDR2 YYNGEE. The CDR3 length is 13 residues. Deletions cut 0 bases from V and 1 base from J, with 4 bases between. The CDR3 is CASSVDSNTEAFF. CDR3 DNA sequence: TGTGCCAGCAGCGTAGACTCGAACACTGAAGCTTTCTTT.

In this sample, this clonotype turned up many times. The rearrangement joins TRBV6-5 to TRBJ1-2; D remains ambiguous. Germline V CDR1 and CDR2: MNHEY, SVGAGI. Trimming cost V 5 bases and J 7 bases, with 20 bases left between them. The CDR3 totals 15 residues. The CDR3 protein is CASSPGRALRGGYTF. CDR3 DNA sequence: TGTGCCAGCAGTCCCGGACGGGCCTTGCGGGGTGGCTACACCTTC.

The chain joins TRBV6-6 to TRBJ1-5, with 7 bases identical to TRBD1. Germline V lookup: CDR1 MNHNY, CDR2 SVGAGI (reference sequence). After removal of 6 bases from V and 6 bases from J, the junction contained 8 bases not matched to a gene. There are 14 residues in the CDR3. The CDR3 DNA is TGTGCCAGCAGCACTGGACAGGATTCTCAGCCCCAGCATTTT. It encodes CASSTGQDSQPQHF.

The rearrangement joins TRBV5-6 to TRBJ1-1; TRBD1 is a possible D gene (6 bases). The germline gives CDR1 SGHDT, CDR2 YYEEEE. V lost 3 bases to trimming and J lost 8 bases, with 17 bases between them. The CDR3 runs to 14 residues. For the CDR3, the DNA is TGTGCCAGCAGCTGGAAAGACAGGCGCATCGAAGCTTTCTTT. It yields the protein CASSWKDRRIEAFF.

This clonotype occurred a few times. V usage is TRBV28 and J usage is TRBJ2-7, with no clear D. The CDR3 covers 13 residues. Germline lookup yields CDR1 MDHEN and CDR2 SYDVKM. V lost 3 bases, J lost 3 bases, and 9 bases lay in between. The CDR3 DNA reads TGTGCCAGCAGTTTCGGGCAGATCTACGAGCAGTACTTC. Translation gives CASSFGQIYEQYF.

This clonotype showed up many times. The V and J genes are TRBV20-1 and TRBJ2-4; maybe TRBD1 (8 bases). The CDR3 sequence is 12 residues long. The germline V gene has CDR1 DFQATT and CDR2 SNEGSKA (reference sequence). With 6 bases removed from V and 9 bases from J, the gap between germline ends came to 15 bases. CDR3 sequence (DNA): TGCAGTGCCCAGGACAGGGAGGGCATTCAGTACTTC. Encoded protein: CSAQDREGIQYF.

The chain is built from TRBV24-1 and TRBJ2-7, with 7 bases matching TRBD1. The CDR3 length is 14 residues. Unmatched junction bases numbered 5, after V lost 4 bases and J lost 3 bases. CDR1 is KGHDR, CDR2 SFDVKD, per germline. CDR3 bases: TGTGCCACCAGTGAGGGGACAGTCAACTACGAGCAGTACTTC. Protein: CATSEGTVNYEQYF.

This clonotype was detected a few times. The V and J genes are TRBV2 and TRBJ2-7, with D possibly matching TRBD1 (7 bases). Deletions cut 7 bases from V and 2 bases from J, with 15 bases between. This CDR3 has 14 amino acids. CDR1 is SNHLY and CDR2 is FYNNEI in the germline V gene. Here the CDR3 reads CASKGGTETYEQYF. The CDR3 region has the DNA TGTGCCAGCAAAGGCGGGACAGAGACCTACGAGCAGTACTTC.

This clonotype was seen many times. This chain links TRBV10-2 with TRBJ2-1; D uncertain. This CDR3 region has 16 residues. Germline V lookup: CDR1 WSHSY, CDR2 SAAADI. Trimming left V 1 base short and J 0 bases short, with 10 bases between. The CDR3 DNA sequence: TGCGCCAGCAGTGAGTGGGTACGGAGCTCCTACAATGAGCAGTTCTTC. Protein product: CASSEWVRSSYNEQFF.

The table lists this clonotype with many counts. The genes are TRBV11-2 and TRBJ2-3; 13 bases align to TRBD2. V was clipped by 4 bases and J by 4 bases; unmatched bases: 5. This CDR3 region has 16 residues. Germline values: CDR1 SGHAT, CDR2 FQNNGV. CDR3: CASSSPTSGRPDTQYF. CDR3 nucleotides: TGTGCCAGCAGCTCACCGACTAGCGGGAGGCCAGATACGCAGTATTTT.

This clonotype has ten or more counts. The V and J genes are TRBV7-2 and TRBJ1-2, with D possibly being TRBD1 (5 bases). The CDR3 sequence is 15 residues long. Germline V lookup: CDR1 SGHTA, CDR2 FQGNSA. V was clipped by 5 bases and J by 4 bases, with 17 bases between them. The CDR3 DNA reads TGTGCCAGCAGCGCGCCGGAACAAGGGACCTATGGCTACACCTTC. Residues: CASSAPEQGTYGYTF.

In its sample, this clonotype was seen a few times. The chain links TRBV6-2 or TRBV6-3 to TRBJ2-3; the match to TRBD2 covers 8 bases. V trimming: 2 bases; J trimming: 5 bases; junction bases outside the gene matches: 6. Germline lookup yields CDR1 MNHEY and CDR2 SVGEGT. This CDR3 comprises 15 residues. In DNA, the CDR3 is TGTGCCAGCAGTTACACGCGGGGGGACATAGATACGCAGTATTTT. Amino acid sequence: CASSYTRGDIDTQYF.

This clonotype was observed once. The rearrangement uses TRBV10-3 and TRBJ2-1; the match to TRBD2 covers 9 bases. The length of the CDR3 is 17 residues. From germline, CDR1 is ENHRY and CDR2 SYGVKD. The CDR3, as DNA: TGTGTTATCAGTGAGTCGATCTTGCGGGAGGGGGTTAATGAGCAGTTCTTC. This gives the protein CVISESILREGVNEQFF.

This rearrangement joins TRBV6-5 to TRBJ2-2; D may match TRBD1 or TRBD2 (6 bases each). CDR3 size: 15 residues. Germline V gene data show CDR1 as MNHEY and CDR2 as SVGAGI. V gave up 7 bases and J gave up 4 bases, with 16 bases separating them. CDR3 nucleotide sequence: TGTGCCAGCACGAAACTAGAGGGGGGCACCGGGGAGCTGTTTTTT. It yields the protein CASTKLEGGTGELFF.